Below are 18 T cell receptor beta chains sequenced from a single sample in a study of blood T cell repertoires in COVID-19. The protocol was immunoSEQ multiplex PCR, while the TCRdb copy is restricted to in-frame clones and leaves out a portion. The repertoire holds about 170,000 clones, with roughly 90% as singletons. The sequencing sample was made of peripheral blood. Source of these receptors: a woman aged 55-69 years with COVID-19, enrolled during active disease.

The chain uses TRBV19 and TRBJ1-1, with 10 bases lining up with TRBD1. V gave up 2 bases and J gave up 2 bases; unmatched junction bases: 2. CDR3 length: 15 residues. Germline assignment: CDR1 LNHDA and CDR2 SQIVND (reference sequence). In DNA form, the CDR3 reads TGTGCCAGTAGTATAAGGGACAGGGGAAACACTGAAGCTTTCTTT. This sequence encodes CASSIRDRGNTEAFF. Full variable domain (missing parts from reference TRBV19 and TRBJ1-1): DGGITQSPKYLFRKEGQNVTLSCEQNLNHDAMYWYRQDPGQGLRLIYYSQIVNDFQKGDIAEGYSVSREKKESFPLTVTSAQKNPTAFYLCASSIRDRGNTEAFFGQGTRLTVV.

This rearrangement joins TRBV7-3 to TRBJ2-5; TRBD1 matches 7 bases. Germline-derived CDR1 and CDR2 are SGHTA and FQGTGA. V was pared by 5 bases and J by 2 bases, with 5 bases of the junction left unmatched. This CDR3 is built from 14 residues. Here the CDR3 reads CASSLGTDQETQYF. The CDR3 DNA follows: TGTGCCAGCAGCCTCGGGACAGATCAAGAGACCCAGTACTTC.

The chain combines TRBV7-2 with TRBJ2-1; 10 bases are shared with TRBD1. Trimming took 0 bases from V and 1 from J; bases not matched to a gene: 9. Germline V gene sequence: CDR1 SGHTA, CDR2 FQGNSA. The CDR3 has 19 amino acids. The CDR3 loop is CASSLAQVWGQGSYNEQFF. CDR3 DNA: TGTGCCAGCAGCTTAGCGCAGGTTTGGGGACAGGGGTCCTACAATGAGCAGTTCTTC. Looking up the rest from reference TRBV7-2 and TRBJ2-1 gives the full variable domain: GAGVSQSPSNKVTEKGKDVELRCDPISGHTALYWYRQSLGQGLEFLIYFQGNSAPDKSGLPSDRFSAERTGGSVSTLTIQRTQQEDSAVYLCASSLAQVWGQGSYNEQFFGPGTRLTVL.

The chain has TRBV6-5 and TRBJ2-1; D is perhaps TRBD1 (7 bases). V lost 7 bases and J 3 bases, leaving 10 bases between the germline ends. The CDR3 sequence is 13 residues long. Germline V gives CDR1 MNHEY, CDR2 SVGAGI. The CDR3 spells CASTRGDYNEQFF. As DNA, the CDR3 is TGTGCCAGCACCAGGGGGGACTACAATGAGCAGTTCTTC.

This clone has only one observation. J is TRBJ1-2 and V is TRBV5-1; 12 bases match TRBD1. Germline assignment: CDR1 SGHRS and CDR2 YFSETQ. The CDR3 is 17 amino acids. With 0 bases clipped from V and 3 bases from J, the junction kept 6 bases outside the gene matches. This chain's CDR3 is CASSLVGQGARDYGYTF. The CDR3 bases are TGCGCCAGCAGCTTGGTGGGACAGGGGGCGCGGGACTATGGCTACACCTTC.

This chain joins TRBV10-2 and TRBJ2-7; 9 bases match TRBD2. The CDR3 runs to 14 residues. The germline gives CDR1 WSHSY, CDR2 SAAADI. V shed 6 bases, J shed 5 bases, and the junction held 8 bases outside the gene matches. DNA for the CDR3: TGCGCCAGCAGGACCAGCGGGAGGCCTGACGAGCAGTACTTC. Translation gives CASRTSGRPDEQYF.

This chain links TRBV7-8 with TRBJ2-3, with 14 bases identical to TRBD2. CDR3 length: 16 amino acids. Germline CDR1 reads SGHVS; CDR2 reads FQNEAQ. V lost 5 bases, J lost 3 bases, and 4 bases stayed unmatched. As DNA, the CDR3 is TGTGCCAGCAGCATCGGGACTAGCGGGAGTACAGATACGCAGTATTTT. It translates to CASSIGTSGSTDTQYF.

About this clone itself: This sample includes further DNA sequences coding for the same CDR3. V is TRBV19 and J is TRBJ2-1; D unclear. The ends were cut back, 4 bases at V and 4 bases at J, with 5 bases in the middle. The CDR3 extends over 12 amino acids. Germline CDR1 and CDR2: LNHDA and SQIVND (reference sequence). CDR3: CASSTGYNEQFF. The CDR3 DNA reads TGTGCCAGTAGTACAGGTTACAATGAGCAGTTCTTC.

The chain links TRBV7-2 to TRBJ1-1, with 7 bases matching TRBD1. Trimming removed 5 bases from V and 0 bases from J; junction bases left unmatched: 6. The germline V gene has CDR1 SGHTA and CDR2 FQGNSA. The CDR3 sequence is 15 residues long. The CDR3 DNA reads TGTGCCAGCAGCCCGGGACAGACCGTGAACACTGAAGCTTTCTTT. This sequence encodes CASSPGQTVNTEAFF.

The chain uses TRBV4-3 and TRBJ1-5; 9 nucleotides match TRBD1. The CDR3 length is 16 residues. Looked up from germline, CDR1 is LGHNA and CDR2 is YSLEER. V trimming: 0 bases; J trimming: 7 bases; junction bases outside the gene matches: 7. The CDR3 protein is CASSQDEGQGQQPQHF. In DNA, the CDR3 is TGCGCCAGCAGCCAAGATGAGGGACAGGGACAGCAGCCCCAGCATTTT.

Notes on this clone: The junction shows a germline mismatch at one end, possibly a read error. This chain links TRBV7-7 with TRBJ2-1; 13 bases map to TRBD2. CDR3 length: 15 residues. CDR1 SSHAT and CDR2 FNYEAQ come from the germline V gene (reference sequence). The CDR3 is CASSSGTSGNNEQFF. DNA of the CDR3: TGTGCTAGCAGCTCCGGGACTAGCGGGAACAATGAGCAGTTCTTC.

The J gene is TRBJ1-2, the V gene TRBV7-9; the D gene is possibly TRBD1 (6 bases). V dropped 5 bases and J dropped 7 bases, with 8 bases sitting between them. CDR1 is SEHNR, CDR2 FQNEAQ, per germline (reference sequence). The CDR3 is 11 residues long. The CDR3 is CASSTGSGYTF. DNA for the CDR3: TGTGCCAGCAGCACAGGGTCTGGCTACACCTTC. The full variable domain, in which reference TRBV7-9 and TRBJ1-2 provide the parts outside the CDR3, is DTGVSQNPRHKITKRGQNVTFRCDPISEHNRLYWYRQTLGQGPEFLTYFQNEAQLEKSRLLSDRFSAERPKGSFSTLEIQRTEQGDSAMYLCASSTGSGYTFGSGTRLTVV.

The sample holds a few counts of this clone. The rearrangement uses TRBV6-5 and TRBJ1-5; TRBD1 matches at 8 bases. V lost 7 bases, J lost 7 bases, and 9 bases stayed unmatched. Per the germline V gene, CDR1 is MNHEY and CDR2 is SVGAGI. The CDR3 has 14 amino acids. The CDR3 DNA is TGTGCCAGCAATTTTGACAGGGGCGACCAGCCCCAGCATTTT. Translating gives CASNFDRGDQPQHF.

V gene TRBV9 combines with J gene TRBJ2-1; a weak D match, TRBD2 (5 bases). Germline V gene lookup returns CDR1 SGDLS and CDR2 YYNGEE. Trimming took 1 base from V and 0 from J, leaving 14 bases between them. This CDR3 is built from 17 residues. The CDR3 nucleotides read TGTGCCAGCAGCGTATCCTGGCGGGCAGTCTCCTACAATGAGCAGTTCTTC. Translation gives CASSVSWRAVSYNEQFF.

The CDR3: CAISGTSGGTDTQYF. As DNA, the CDR3 is TGTGCCATCAGTGGTACTAGCGGCGGCACAGATACGCAGTATTTT. V gene TRBV10-3 combines with J gene TRBJ2-3; 8 bases match TRBD2. The CDR3 extends over 15 amino acids. V was pared by 4 bases and J by 1 base, with 4 bases of the junction left unmatched. Germline V gives CDR1 ENHRY, CDR2 SYGVKD.

The genes are TRBV4-1 and TRBJ2-2; 7 bases align to TRBD1. The CDR3 spans 17 residues. V was pared by 3 bases and J by 4 bases, with 11 bases of the junction left unmatched. The germline V gene has CDR1 MGHRA and CDR2 YSYEKL. This CDR3 reads CASSQSPGQVRTGELFF. The CDR3 DNA follows: TGCGCCAGCAGCCAGTCTCCCGGACAGGTCCGCACCGGGGAGCTGTTTTTT.

The rearrangement joins TRBV30 to TRBJ2-6; D remains unclear. The germline gives CDR1 GTSNPN, CDR2 SVGIG (reference sequence). The CDR3 contains 14 residues. Trimming shortened V by 1 base and J by 4 bases, and 8 bases separated the two germline ends. The DNA of the CDR3 is TGTGCCTGGAGTGGTGGCTCCGGGGCCAACGTCCTGACTTTC. Its translation: CAWSGGSGANVLTF.

This clone was observed once. J is TRBJ2-2 and V is TRBV11-2; D unresolved. Trimming stripped 8 bases from V and 4 bases from J, with 17 bases between. The CDR3 contains 15 residues. Per the germline V gene, CDR1 is SGHAT and CDR2 is FQNNGV. CDR3 in amino acids: CASFSGGFVTGELFF. The CDR3 bases are TGTGCCAGCTTCTCTGGCGGTTTTGTCACCGGGGAGCTGTTTTTT.